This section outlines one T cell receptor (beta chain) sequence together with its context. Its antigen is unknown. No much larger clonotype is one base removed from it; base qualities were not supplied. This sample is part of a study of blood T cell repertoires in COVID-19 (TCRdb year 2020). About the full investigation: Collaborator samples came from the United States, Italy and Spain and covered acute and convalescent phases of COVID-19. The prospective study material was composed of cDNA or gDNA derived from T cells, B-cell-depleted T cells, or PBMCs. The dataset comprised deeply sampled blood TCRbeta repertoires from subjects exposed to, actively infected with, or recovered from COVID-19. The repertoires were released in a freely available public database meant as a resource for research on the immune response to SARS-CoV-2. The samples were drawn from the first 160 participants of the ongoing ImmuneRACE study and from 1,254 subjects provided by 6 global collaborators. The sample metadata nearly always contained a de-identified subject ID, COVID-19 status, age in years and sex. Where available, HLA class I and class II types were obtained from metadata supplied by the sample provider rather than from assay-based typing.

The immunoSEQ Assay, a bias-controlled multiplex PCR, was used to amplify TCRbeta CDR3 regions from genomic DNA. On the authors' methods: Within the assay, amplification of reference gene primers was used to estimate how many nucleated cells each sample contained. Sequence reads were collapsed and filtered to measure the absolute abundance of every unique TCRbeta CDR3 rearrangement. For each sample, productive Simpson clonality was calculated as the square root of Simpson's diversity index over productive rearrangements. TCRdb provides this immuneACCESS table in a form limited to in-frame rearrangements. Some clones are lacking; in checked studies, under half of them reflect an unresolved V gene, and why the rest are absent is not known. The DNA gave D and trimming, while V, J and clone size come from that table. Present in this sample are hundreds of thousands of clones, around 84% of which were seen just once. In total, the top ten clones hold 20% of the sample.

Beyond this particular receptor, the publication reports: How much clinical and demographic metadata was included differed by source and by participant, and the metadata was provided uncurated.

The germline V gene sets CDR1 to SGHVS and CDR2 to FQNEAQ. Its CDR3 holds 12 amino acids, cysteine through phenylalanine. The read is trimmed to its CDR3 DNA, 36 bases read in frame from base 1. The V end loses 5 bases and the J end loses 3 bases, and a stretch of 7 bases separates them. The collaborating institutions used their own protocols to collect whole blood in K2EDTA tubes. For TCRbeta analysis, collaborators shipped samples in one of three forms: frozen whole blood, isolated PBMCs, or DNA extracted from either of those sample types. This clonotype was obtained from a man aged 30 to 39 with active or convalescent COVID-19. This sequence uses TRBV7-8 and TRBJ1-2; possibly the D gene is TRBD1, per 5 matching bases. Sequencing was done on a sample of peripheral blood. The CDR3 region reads CASSDSYYGYTF. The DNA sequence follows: TGTGCCAGCAGCGACAGCTACTATGGCTACACCTTC.